This entry lists 19 T cell receptor beta chains sequenced from one sample in a study of blood T cell repertoires in COVID-19. The table came from immunoSEQ multiplex PCR; TCRdb's copy has only in-frame clones and leaves some out. The sample lists fewer than 200,000 clones; about nine tenths were seen once. Sequencing used peripheral blood. The source is a man in his fifties with acute or convalescent COVID-19.

The chain carries TRBV19 and TRBJ2-5; 11 nucleotides agree with TRBD1. In germline, CDR1 is LNHDA, CDR2 SQIVND (reference sequence). Trimming removed 7 bases from V and 5 bases from J; junction bases left unmatched: 6. This CDR3 is built from 14 residues. The CDR3 loop is CASKRTGGAETQYF. Written as DNA, the CDR3 is TGTGCCAGTAAACGGACAGGGGGCGCGGAGACCCAGTACTTC.

In nucleotides, the CDR3 is TGTGCCAGCAGTTTCGGCGGGGTCGACGAGCAGTACTTC. Its protein is CASSFGGVDEQYF. The chain joins TRBV28 to TRBJ2-7; weak D call: TRBD2 (6 bases). CDR3 length: 13 amino acids. Germline values: CDR1 MDHEN, CDR2 SYDVKM. V shed 3 bases and J shed 5 bases, with 11 bases lying between them.

V and J are TRBV6-2 or TRBV6-3 and TRBJ1-1; the D gene is possibly TRBD1 (5 bases). V gave up 0 bases and J gave up 6 bases, with 11 bases separating them. The CDR3 loop spans 14 amino acids. CDR1 MNHEY and CDR2 SVGEGT come from the germline V gene. The DNA of the CDR3 is TGTGCCAGCAGTTACTCACAGGCGATTCCTGAAGCTTTCTTT. This encodes CASSYSQAIPEAFF.

This clone was observed a single time. V gene TRBV4-1 combines with J gene TRBJ2-7; possible D gene TRBD1, 6 bases. The length of the CDR3 is 15 residues. Germline CDR1 is MGHRA and CDR2 is YSYEKL. V was clipped by 0 bases and J by 2 bases, with 11 bases between them. The CDR3 DNA follows: TGCGCCAGCAGCCAAGAGTTAGGACAGACCTACGAGCAGTACTTC. Its protein is CASSQELGQTYEQYF.

This chain connects TRBV6-6 to TRBJ2-1, with 7 nucleotides matching TRBD1. The CDR3 runs to 13 residues. The J segment lost 7 bases and the V segment lost 2 bases, leaving 2 bases of the junction unmatched. CDR1 is MNHNY, CDR2 SVGAGI, per germline (reference sequence). This CDR3 reads CASSYRGQNEQFF. CDR3 in DNA: TGTGCCAGCAGTTACCGGGGACAGAATGAGCAGTTCTTC.

The J gene is TRBJ2-3, the V gene TRBV7-2; possible D gene TRBD2, 5 bases. CDR1 is SGHTA, CDR2 FQGNSA, per germline. V was clipped by 5 bases and J by 3 bases, with 12 bases between them. This CDR3 is 14 amino acids long. The chain's CDR3 is CASSAGMGTDTQYF. In DNA form, the CDR3 reads TGTGCCAGCAGCGCCGGGATGGGGACAGATACGCAGTATTTT.

The chain uses TRBV7-9 and TRBJ1-6; D is unresolved. The CDR3 sequence is 14 residues long. CDR1 and CDR2 (germline): SEHNR, FQNEAQ (reference sequence). V lost 1 base and J 7 bases, leaving 8 bases between the germline ends. CDR3: CASSLGLRNSPLHF. The CDR3 DNA reads as TGTGCCAGCAGCTTAGGTTTGAGGAATTCACCCCTCCACTTT.

V and J are TRBV5-8 and TRBJ2-5, with 8 bases aligning to TRBD1. From germline, CDR1 is SGHTS and CDR2 YDEGEE. The CDR3 is 16 residues long. J lost 3 bases, V lost 4 bases, and 11 bases had no gene match. The CDR3 DNA reads TGTGCCAGCAGCACAAAGGCCAGGGGGCGAGAAGAGACCCAGTACTTC. Translated, it gives CASSTKARGREETQYF.

The chain employs TRBV9 and TRBJ1-3, with D hard to call. The germline V gene encodes CDR1 SGDLS and CDR2 YYNGEE. CDR3 length: 17 residues. Trimming took off 2 bases at V and 0 bases at J, with 15 bases between the two ends. The CDR3, as DNA: TGTGCCAGCAGCGTGGGCGGCGGGTCATTCTCTGGAAACACCATATATTTT. Translated, it gives CASSVGGGSFSGNTIYF.

Here the CDR3 reads CASAGMEFSGELFF. The CDR3 DNA sequence: TGTGCCAGCGCCGGTATGGAGTTTTCCGGGGAGCTGTTTTTT. The V call is TRBV14, the J call TRBJ2-2; D is uncertain. The CDR3 runs 14 residues. With 8 bases removed from V and 6 bases from J, the gap between germline ends came to 16 bases. Germline CDR1 and CDR2: SGHDN and FVKESK.

The V gene is TRBV7-2, the J gene TRBJ2-1, with TRBD2 identical over 10 bases. The CDR3 is 17 residues long. With 5 bases clipped from V and 0 bases from J, the junction kept 7 bases outside the gene matches. CDR1 SGHTA and CDR2 FQGNSA come from the germline V gene. The CDR3 sequence is CASSQASGSTSYNEQFF. DNA for the CDR3: TGTGCCAGCAGCCAAGCTAGCGGGAGTACCTCCTACAATGAGCAGTTCTTC. Filled out from reference TRBV7-2 and TRBJ2-1, the complete variable domain reads GAGVSQSPSNKVTEKGKDVELRCDPISGHTALYWYRQSLGQGLEFLIYFQGNSAPDKSGLPSDRFSAERTGGSVSTLTIQRTQQEDSAVYLCASSQASGSTSYNEQFFGPGTRLTVL.

This sequence joins TRBV19 and TRBJ1-2; TRBD1 agrees at 9 bases. CDR1 and CDR2 from the germline V gene are LNHDA and SQIVND (reference sequence). J lost 4 bases, V lost 2 bases, and 2 bases had no gene match. The CDR3 is 14 residues long. CDR3 DNA: TGTGCCAGTAGTATAACAGGGGGCGTCTATGGCTACACCTTC. Its translation is CASSITGGVYGYTF. The whole variable domain, filled in from reference TRBV19 and TRBJ1-2, reads DGGITQSPKYLFRKEGQNVTLSCEQNLNHDAMYWYRQDPGQGLRLIYYSQIVNDFQKGDIAEGYSVSREKKESFPLTVTSAQKNPTAFYLCASSITGGVYGYTFGSGTRLTVV.

The chain links TRBV28 to TRBJ1-4; possible D gene TRBD1, 6 bases. The CDR3 runs 13 residues. V lost 7 bases and J 7 bases, leaving 13 bases between the germline ends. The V gene's germline CDR1 is MDHEN and CDR2 SYDVKM. CDR3 in amino acids: CASTSQGIEKLFF. CDR3 sequence (DNA): TGTGCCAGCACCTCACAGGGCATTGAAAAACTGTTTTTT.

In DNA, the CDR3 is TGTGCCAGCAGCGTACTGGGGCGCGAGCAGTACTTC. As protein: CASSVLGREQYF. This rearrangement joins TRBV9 to TRBJ2-7; perhaps TRBD1 as D (5 bases). The V gene's germline CDR1 is SGDLS and CDR2 YYNGEE. There are 12 residues in the CDR3. Between the trimmed V and J ends, which lost 1 base and 6 bases, there was a span of 8 bases.

The V gene is TRBV10-2, the J gene TRBJ1-4, with TRBD1 matching 8 bases. The V segment lost 4 bases and the J segment 7 bases; nucleotides outside the gene matches: 5. Germline V lookup: CDR1 WSHSY, CDR2 SAAADI. The length of the CDR3 is 14 residues. Here the CDR3 reads CASSGWDRREKLFF. In DNA, the CDR3 is TGCGCCAGCAGTGGTTGGGACAGGCGTGAAAAACTGTTTTTT.

V usage is TRBV30 and J usage is TRBJ1-1, with 8 nucleotides matching TRBD1. This CDR3 comprises 11 residues. V gave up 7 bases and J gave up 6 bases; unmatched junction bases: 4. Germline V gives CDR1 GTSNPN, CDR2 SVGIG (reference sequence). CDR3 residues: CAYGQGPEAFF. The CDR3 nucleotides are TGTGCCTACGGACAGGGCCCTGAAGCTTTCTTT. Based on the CDR3 plus reference TRBV30 and TRBJ1-1, the full variable domain is SQTIHQWPATLVQPVGSPLSLECTVEGTSNPNLYWYRQAAGRGLQLLFYSVGIGQISSEVPQNLSASRPQDRQFILSSKKLLLSDSGFYLCAYGQGPEAFFGQGTRLTVV.

The chain joins TRBV9 to TRBJ2-1, with 15 bases that match TRBD2. The CDR3 sequence is 15 residues long. In germline, CDR1 is SGDLS, CDR2 YYNGEE. V shed 3 bases, J shed 10 bases, and the junction held 5 bases outside the gene matches. DNA for the CDR3: TGTGCCAGCAGCGCCGGACTAGCGGGAGGGGGGGAGCAGTTCTTC. Translation gives CASSAGLAGGGEQFF.

The chain employs TRBV15 and TRBJ1-1; 7 positions match TRBD1. Germline CDR1 and CDR2: LNHNV and YYDKDF (reference sequence). J lost 2 bases, V lost 1 base, and 7 bases had no gene match. The CDR3 contains 16 residues. CDR3 nucleotides: TGTGCCACCAGCAGAGGTGGGGCAGGGGGTAACACTGAAGCTTTCTTT. This encodes CATSRGGAGGNTEAFF.

The chain combines TRBV19 with TRBJ1-4; D ambiguous. V was trimmed by 9 bases and J by 6 bases, leaving 8 bases between them. Germline V gives CDR1 LNHDA, CDR2 SQIVND (reference sequence). The CDR3 runs 11 residues. DNA of the CDR3: TGTGCCAGCCTTTCTTATGAAAAACTGTTTTTT. This sequence encodes CASLSYEKLFF.